This T cell receptor beta chain was profiled in a study of graft-versus-host responses after intestinal transplantation. The CDR3 extends over 15 amino acids. The V segment lost 4 bases and the J segment 2 bases; nucleotides outside the gene matches: 4. Germline CDR1 ENHRY, CDR2 SYGVKD. TCRdb's table, derived via immunoSEQ multiplex PCR, lists solely in-frame clones and lacks some. In the table there are 89,000 or so clones, roughly 80% of which are singletons. A note on this clone: Its cognate antigen is unknown.

The genes are TRBV10-3 and TRBJ2-3; 9 bases fit TRBD2. Here the sequenced sample was unstimulated CD4+ T cells sorted from spleen or lymph node cells, taken before intestinal transplant. The sequence came from a human donor who received an intestinal transplant. CDR3 sequence: CAISAGLATTDTQYF. CDR3 DNA sequence: TGTGCCATCAGTGCGGGACTAGCCACCACAGATACGCAGTATTTT.